Presented here are 15 T cell receptor beta chains from one specimen sequenced in a study of blood T cell repertoires in COVID-19. TCRdb keeps only in-frame clones here, not all; method: immunoSEQ multiplex PCR. The sample yields about 280,000 clones, roughly 87% seen once. The specimen was peripheral blood. The origin of the receptors is a woman in her 50s who had recovered from COVID-19.

This clone turned up a few times. Other DNA sequences in the sample encode the same CDR3. The V gene is TRBV4-3, the J gene TRBJ2-1; 12 nucleotides line up with TRBD2. Looked up from germline, CDR1 is LGHNA and CDR2 is YSLEER. Germline trimming cut 1 base from V and 10 bases from J; bases unmatched to any gene: 5. The CDR3 loop spans 15 amino acids. The CDR3 loop is CASSQGLAGAREQFF. CDR3 in DNA: TGCGCCAGCAGCCAAGGACTAGCGGGGGCCAGGGAGCAGTTCTTC.

The chain is built from TRBV15 and TRBJ1-2; D possibly corresponds to TRBD1 (6 bases). Germline values: CDR1 LNHNV, CDR2 YYDKDF (reference sequence). The CDR3 spans 14 residues. V was trimmed by 6 bases and J by 6 bases, leaving 17 bases between them. The DNA for the CDR3 is TGTGCCACCAGTAGCGACAGGCGTGGGCATGGCTACACCTTC. It translates to CATSSDRRGHGYTF.

V is TRBV6-2 or TRBV6-3 and J is TRBJ2-1, with 12 bases lining up with TRBD2. The CDR3 is made up of 20 amino acids. Trimming removed 2 bases from V and 2 bases from J; junction bases left unmatched: 13. The germline V gene encodes CDR1 MNHEY and CDR2 SVGEGT. The CDR3 reads CASSYGPGASGRAPYNEQFF. CDR3 sequence (DNA): TGTGCCAGCAGTTACGGCCCGGGGGCTAGCGGGAGGGCCCCCTACAATGAGCAGTTCTTC.

As DNA, the CDR3 is TGTGCCAGCAGTTACGCAAGAGGCACTGAAGCTTTCTTT. Translation: CASSYARGTEAFF. The V and J genes are TRBV6-5 and TRBJ1-1; D call uncertain. Per the germline V gene, CDR1 is MNHEY and CDR2 is SVGAGI. V lost 2 bases, J lost 4 bases, and 8 bases lay in between. The CDR3 length is 13 residues.

The chain uses TRBV30 and TRBJ1-2, with D possibly TRBD1 on 6 matching bases. Germline V gives CDR1 GTSNPN, CDR2 SVGIG (reference sequence). Trimming pared 2 bases from V and 1 base from J, leaving 17 bases between. CDR3 length equals 16 residues. CDR3 protein: CAWSRGSGAINYGYTF. The CDR3 DNA is TGTGCCTGGAGTAGGGGGAGTGGAGCAATTAACTATGGCTACACCTTC.

The chain recombines TRBV29-1 with TRBJ2-1; 7 positions agree with TRBD1. The CDR3 contains 14 residues. J gave up 6 bases and V 7 bases, and 12 bases lay outside the gene matches. Germline V lookup: CDR1 SQVTM, CDR2 ANQGSEA. The DNA of the CDR3 is TGCAGCGCTAGACAGGGCGGGTTGTCCAATGAGCAGTTCTTC. This translates into CSARQGGLSNEQFF.

The J gene is TRBJ1-3, the V gene TRBV3-1 (or the pseudogene TRBV3-2); tentative D call: TRBD1 (6 bases). Deletions cut 5 bases from V and 2 bases from J, with 16 bases between. The CDR3 consists of 16 residues. Germline-derived CDR1 and CDR2 are LGHDT and YNNKEL (reference sequence). The CDR3 nucleotides read TGTGCCAGCAGCGACCTCGACAGGAGGCCTGGAAACACCATATATTTT. Its protein is CASSDLDRRPGNTIYF.

This clone was seen just once. V usage is TRBV6-5 and J usage is TRBJ1-5; 10 bases are shared with TRBD1. The ends lost 2 bases at V and 7 bases at J; junction bases unmatched: 5. The CDR3 sequence is 15 residues long. Germline CDR1 and CDR2: MNHEY and SVGAGI. The CDR3 nucleotides are TGTGCCAGCAGTTACACCGGACAGGGGGGCCAGCCCCAGCATTTT. Its translation is CASSYTGQGGQPQHF.

The J gene is TRBJ1-2, the V gene TRBV9; no reliable D call. Germline lookup yields CDR1 SGDLS and CDR2 YYNGEE. Between the trimmed V and J ends, which lost 3 bases and 0 bases, there was a span of 6 bases. The CDR3 is 13 residues long. The CDR3 here is CASSALTNYGYTF. CDR3 sequence (DNA): TGTGCCAGCAGCGCTCTTACTAACTATGGCTACACCTTC. Full variable domain (missing parts from reference TRBV9 and TRBJ1-2): DSGVTQTPKHLITATGQRVTLRCSPRSGDLSVYWYQQSLDQGLQFLIQYYNGEERAKGNILERFSAQQFPDLHSELNLSSLELGDSALYFCASSALTNYGYTFGSGTRLTVV.

The V gene is TRBV24-1, the J gene TRBJ2-1; 12 bases align to TRBD2. This CDR3 has 17 amino acids. Germline V gene sequence: CDR1 KGHDR, CDR2 SFDVKD. J lost 5 bases, V lost 5 bases, and 9 bases had no gene match. CDR3 residues: CATSGFGRTSGDNEQFF. For the CDR3, the DNA is TGTGCCACCAGTGGATTCGGGAGGACTAGCGGGGACAATGAGCAGTTCTTC.

The genes are TRBV4-3 and TRBJ1-1, with 7 positions matching TRBD1. Losses at the gene ends were 4 bases for V and 2 bases for J; bases not matched to a gene: 7. This CDR3 has 15 amino acids. Per the germline V gene, CDR1 is LGHNA and CDR2 is YSLEER. CDR3 residues: CASSPKTGFNTEAFF. The CDR3 DNA reads TGCGCCAGCAGCCCCAAGACAGGGTTCAACACTGAAGCTTTCTTT.

The chain combines TRBV28 with TRBJ2-7, with no clear D. Germline CDR1 MDHEN, CDR2 SYDVKM. This CDR3 comprises 14 residues. The V end lost 2 bases, the J end lost 5 bases, and 13 bases lay between the germline ends. The CDR3 reads CASSLRPRFHEQYF. The DNA of the CDR3 is TGTGCCAGCAGTTTAAGGCCTAGGTTCCACGAGCAGTACTTC. The variable domain in full, completed from reference TRBV28 and TRBJ2-7, reads DVKVTQSSRYLVKRTGEKVFLECVQDMDHENMFWYRQDPGLGLRLIYFSYDVKMKEKGDIPEGYSVSREKKERFSLILESASTNQTSMYLCASSLRPRFHEQYFGPGTRLTVT.

This chain connects TRBV6-2 or TRBV6-3 to TRBJ1-6; tentatively, D is TRBD1 (5 bases). Trimming shortened V by 4 bases and J by 10 bases, and 23 bases separated the two germline ends. The CDR3 is 17 amino acids. Germline CDR1 and CDR2: MNHEY and SVGEGT. CDR3 DNA sequence: TGTGCCAGCAGTTTGCCTCTGATGGGCAGGGCCAAATCACCCCTCCACTTT. It yields the protein CASSLPLMGRAKSPLHF.

The chain is built from TRBV5-1 and TRBJ2-7; 8 positions match TRBD1. There are 14 residues in the CDR3. The V gene's germline CDR1 is SGHRS and CDR2 YFSETQ. Trimming removed 3 bases from V and 3 bases from J; junction bases left unmatched: 5. The CDR3 reads CASSSAGGDYEQYF. CDR3 nucleotide sequence: TGCGCCAGCAGCTCGGCAGGGGGCGACTACGAGCAGTACTTC.

V gene TRBV10-3 combines with J gene TRBJ2-4; 9 positions match TRBD1. Germline V lookup: CDR1 ENHRY, CDR2 SYGVKD. J lost 7 bases, V lost 2 bases, and 9 bases had no gene match. CDR3 size: 16 residues. The CDR3 region is CAISERWGQGGNIQYF. The CDR3 bases are TGTGCCATCAGTGAGAGGTGGGGACAGGGAGGGAACATTCAGTACTTC.